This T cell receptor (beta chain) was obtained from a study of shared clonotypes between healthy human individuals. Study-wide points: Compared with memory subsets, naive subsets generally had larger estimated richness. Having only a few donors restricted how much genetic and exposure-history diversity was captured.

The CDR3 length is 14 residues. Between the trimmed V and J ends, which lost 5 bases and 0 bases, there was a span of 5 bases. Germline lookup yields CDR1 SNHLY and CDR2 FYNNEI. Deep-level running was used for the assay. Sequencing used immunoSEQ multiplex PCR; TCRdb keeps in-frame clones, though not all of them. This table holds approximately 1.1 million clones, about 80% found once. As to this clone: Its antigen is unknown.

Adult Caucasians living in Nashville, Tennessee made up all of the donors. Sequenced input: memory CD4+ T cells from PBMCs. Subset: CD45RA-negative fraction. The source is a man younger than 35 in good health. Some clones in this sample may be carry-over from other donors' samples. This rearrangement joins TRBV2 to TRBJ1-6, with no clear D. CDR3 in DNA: TGTGCCAGCAGTAGTCCCTCCTATAATTCACCCCTCCACTTT. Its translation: CASSSPSYNSPLHF.